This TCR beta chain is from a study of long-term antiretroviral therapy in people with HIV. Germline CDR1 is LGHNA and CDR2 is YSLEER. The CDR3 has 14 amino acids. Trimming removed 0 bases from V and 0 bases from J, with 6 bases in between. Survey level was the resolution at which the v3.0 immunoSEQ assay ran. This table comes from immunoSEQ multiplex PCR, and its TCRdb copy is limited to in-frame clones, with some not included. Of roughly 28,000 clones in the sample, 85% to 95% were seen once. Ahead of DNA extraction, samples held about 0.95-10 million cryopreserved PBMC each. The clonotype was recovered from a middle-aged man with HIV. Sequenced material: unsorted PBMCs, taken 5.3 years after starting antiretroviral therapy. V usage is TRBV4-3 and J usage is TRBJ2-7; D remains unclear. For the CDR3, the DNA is TGCGCCAGCAGCCAAGATGGCAGCTCCTACGAGCAGTACTTC. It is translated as CASSQDGSSYEQYF.